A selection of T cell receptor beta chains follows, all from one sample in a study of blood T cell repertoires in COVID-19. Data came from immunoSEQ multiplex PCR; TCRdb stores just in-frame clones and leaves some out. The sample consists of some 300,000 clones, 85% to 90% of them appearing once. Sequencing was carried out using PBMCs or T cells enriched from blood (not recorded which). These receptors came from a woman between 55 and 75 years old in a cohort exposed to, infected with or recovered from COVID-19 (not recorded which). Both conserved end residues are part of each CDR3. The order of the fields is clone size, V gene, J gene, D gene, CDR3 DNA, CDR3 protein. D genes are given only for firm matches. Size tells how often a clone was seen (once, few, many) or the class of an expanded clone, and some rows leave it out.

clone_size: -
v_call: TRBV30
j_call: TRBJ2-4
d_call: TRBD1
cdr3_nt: TGTGCCTGGGGACAGGGGGTTAAAAACATTCAGTACTTC
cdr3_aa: CAWGQGVKNIQYF

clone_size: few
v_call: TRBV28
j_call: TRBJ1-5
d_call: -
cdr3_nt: TGTGCCAGCAGTTTATTATCGGGAAATCAGCCCCAGCATTTT
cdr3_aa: CASSLLSGNQPQHF

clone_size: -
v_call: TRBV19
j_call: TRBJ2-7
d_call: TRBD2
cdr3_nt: TGTGCCAGTAGCTTCGGCCCGACTCTCGGGACTACTACCTACGAGCAGTACTTC
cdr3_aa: CASSFGPTLGTTTYEQYF

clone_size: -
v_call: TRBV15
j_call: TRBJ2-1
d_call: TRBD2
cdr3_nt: TGTGCCACCAGCAGACGGACTAGCGGGGGAGGAAATGAGCAGTTCTTC
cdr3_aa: CATSRRTSGGGNEQFF

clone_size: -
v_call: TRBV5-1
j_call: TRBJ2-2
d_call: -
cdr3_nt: TGCGCCAGCAGCTTGTTACAGGGTCTTCGATTCACCGGGGAGCTGTTTTTT
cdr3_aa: CASSLLQGLRFTGELFF

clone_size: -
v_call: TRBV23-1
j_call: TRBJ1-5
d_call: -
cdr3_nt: TGCGCCAGCAGTCACCCGGGACTCAGGAGCAATCAGCCCCAGCATTTT
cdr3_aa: CASSHPGLRSNQPQHF

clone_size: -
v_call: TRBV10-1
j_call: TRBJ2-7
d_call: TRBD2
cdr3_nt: TGCGCCAGCAGTGATCGTCCCGGCGGGAGGACCTCCTACGAGCAGTACTTC
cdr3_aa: CASSDRPGGRTSYEQYF

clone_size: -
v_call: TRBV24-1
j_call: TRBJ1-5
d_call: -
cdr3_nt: TGTGCCACCAGTGATTTTATCCCAGGGGGCAATCAGCCCCAGCATTTT
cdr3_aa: CATSDFIPGGNQPQHF

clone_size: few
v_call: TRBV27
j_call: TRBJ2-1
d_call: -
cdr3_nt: TGTGCCAGCAGTTTGGGCGGGAACCCCTCCTACAATGAGCAGTTCTTC
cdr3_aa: CASSLGGNPSYNEQFF

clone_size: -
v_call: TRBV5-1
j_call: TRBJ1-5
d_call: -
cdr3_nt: TGCGCCAGCAGCTTGGCCCCGGGGGGACAGCCCCAGCATTTT
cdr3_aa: CASSLAPGGQPQHF

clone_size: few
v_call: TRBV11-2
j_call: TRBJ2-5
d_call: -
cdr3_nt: TGTGCCAGCACACTCGGGGAGACCCAGTACTTC
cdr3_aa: CASTLGETQYF

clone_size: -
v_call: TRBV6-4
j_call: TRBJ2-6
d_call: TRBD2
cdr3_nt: TGTGCCAGCCGCCTAGCGGCTGACTCTGGGGCCAACGTCCTGACTTTC
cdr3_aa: CASRLAADSGANVLTF

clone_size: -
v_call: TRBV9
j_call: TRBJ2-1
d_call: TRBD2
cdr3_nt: TGTGCCAGCAGCGTAGAGGCTTCGGGACTAGCGGGAGGGACCTACAATGAGCAGTTCTTC
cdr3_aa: CASSVEASGLAGGTYNEQFF

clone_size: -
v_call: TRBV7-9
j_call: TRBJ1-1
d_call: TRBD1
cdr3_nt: TGTGCCAGCAGCCTAGGCCGGACAGGGTTTGACACTGAAGCTTTCTTT
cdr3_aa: CASSLGRTGFDTEAFF

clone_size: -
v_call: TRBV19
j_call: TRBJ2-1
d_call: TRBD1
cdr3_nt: TGTGCCAGTAGTACGAGACAGGGGGCCAGGGATGAGCAGTTCTTC
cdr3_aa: CASSTRQGARDEQFF

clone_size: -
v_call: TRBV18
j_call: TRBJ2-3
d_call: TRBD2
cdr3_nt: TGTGCCAGCTCACCACTTGGGACTAGCGGGACGTGGGATACGCAGTATTTT
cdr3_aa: CASSPLGTSGTWDTQYF

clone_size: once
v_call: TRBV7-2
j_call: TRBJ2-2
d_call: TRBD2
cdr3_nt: TGTGCCAGCAGCTTAACCGGGACTAGCTTCCGGGGACGCACCGGGGAGCTGTTTTTT
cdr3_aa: CASSLTGTSFRGRTGELFF

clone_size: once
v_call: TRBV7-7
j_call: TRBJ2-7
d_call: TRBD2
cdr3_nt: TGTGCTAGCAGCTTAGACTCTAGCGGGACCTACGAGCAGTACTTC
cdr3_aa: CASSLDSSGTYEQYF

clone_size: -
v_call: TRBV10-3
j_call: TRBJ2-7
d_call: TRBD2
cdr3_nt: TGTGCCATCAGTGAAACTAGCGGGAGCAGGGAGCAGTACTTC
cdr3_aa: CAISETSGSREQYF

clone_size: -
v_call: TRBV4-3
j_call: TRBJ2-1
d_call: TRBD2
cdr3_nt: TGCGCCAGCAGCCAAGGTCCAGGGAGGGGTGAGCAGTTCTTC
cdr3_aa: CASSQGPGRGEQFF

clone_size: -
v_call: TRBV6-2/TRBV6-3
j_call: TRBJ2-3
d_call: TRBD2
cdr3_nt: TGTGCCAGCCGCCGGCTTCGGAGCGGGATACCTTCCTCCACAGATACGCAGTATTTT
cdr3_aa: CASRRLRSGIPSSTDTQYF

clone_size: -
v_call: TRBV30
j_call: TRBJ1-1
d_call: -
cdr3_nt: TGTGCCTGGAGTGTAGACCAGGGGACTGAAGCTTTCTTT
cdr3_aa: CAWSVDQGTEAFF

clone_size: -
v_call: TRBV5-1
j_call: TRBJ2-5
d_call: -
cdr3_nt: TGCGCCAGCAGCTTAATTCGAGAGACCCAGTACTTC
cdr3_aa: CASSLIRETQYF

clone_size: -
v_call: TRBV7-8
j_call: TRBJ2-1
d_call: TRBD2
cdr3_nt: TGTGCCAGCAGCTTCCTCGGGGGGGGCTCCATCTCCTACAATGAGCAGTTCTTC
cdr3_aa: CASSFLGGGSISYNEQFF

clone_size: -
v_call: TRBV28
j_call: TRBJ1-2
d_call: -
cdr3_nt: TGTGCCAGCAGTTTAGTGGCACAGGGCATAGGTGGCTACACCTTC
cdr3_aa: CASSLVAQGIGGYTF

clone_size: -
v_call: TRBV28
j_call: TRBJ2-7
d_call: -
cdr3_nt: TGTGCCAGCAGCCGACCATACAGGGTCAGGGGCTCCTACGAGCAGTACTTC
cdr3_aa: CASSRPYRVRGSYEQYF

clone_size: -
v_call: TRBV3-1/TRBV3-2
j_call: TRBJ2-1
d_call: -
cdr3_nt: TGTGCCAGCAGCCAGGGGGCCCCCTTCGTCAATGAGCAGTTCTTC
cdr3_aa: CASSQGAPFVNEQFF

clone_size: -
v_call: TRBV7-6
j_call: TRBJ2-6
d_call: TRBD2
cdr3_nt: TGTGCCAGCAGCTTACCAGGGAGGGGCTCTGGGGCCAACGTCCTGACTTTC
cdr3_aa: CASSLPGRGSGANVLTF

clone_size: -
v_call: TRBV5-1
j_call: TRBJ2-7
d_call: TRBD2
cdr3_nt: TGCGCCAGCAGCTGGTTGCTAGCGGGCGACCCGTCGAGCTACGAGCAGTACTTC
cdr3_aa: CASSWLLAGDPSSYEQYF

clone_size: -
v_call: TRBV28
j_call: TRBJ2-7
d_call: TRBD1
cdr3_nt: TGTGCCAGCAGTTCCCCGGGACAGTCCTACGAGCAGTACTTC
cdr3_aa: CASSSPGQSYEQYF

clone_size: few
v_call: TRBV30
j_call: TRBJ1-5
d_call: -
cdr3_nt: TGTGCCTGGGCGATGGGGCGCGGTCAGCCCCAGCATTTT
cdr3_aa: CAWAMGRGQPQHF

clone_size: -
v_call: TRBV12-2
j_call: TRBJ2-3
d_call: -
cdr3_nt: TGTGCAAGTCGCTTAGCACTAGCGGACTGCACAGATACGCAGTATTTT
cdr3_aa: CASRLALADCTDTQYF

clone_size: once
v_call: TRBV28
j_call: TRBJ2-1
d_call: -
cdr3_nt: TGTGCCAGCAGTTTCGGGTCTGAGCAGTTCTTC
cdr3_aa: CASSFGSEQFF

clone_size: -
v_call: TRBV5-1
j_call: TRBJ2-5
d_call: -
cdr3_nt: TGCGCCAGCAGCCCCCAGGGGCGCGAGACCCAGTACTTC
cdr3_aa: CASSPQGRETQYF

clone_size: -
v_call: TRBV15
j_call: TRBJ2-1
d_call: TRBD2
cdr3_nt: TGTGCCACCAGCAGAGATCTTACTAGCGGGAGTGTATACAATGAGCAGTTCTTC
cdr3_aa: CATSRDLTSGSVYNEQFF

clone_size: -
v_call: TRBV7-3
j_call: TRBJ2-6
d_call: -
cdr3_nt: TGTGCCAGCAGCCCTGCGGGTACCTCTGGGGCCAACGTCCTGACTTTC
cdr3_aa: CASSPAGTSGANVLTF

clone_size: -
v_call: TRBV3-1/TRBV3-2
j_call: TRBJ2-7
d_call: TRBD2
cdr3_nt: TGTGCCAGCAGCCAAGTTGGCGGGACTAGCGGGTACGAGCAGTACTTC
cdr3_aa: CASSQVGGTSGYEQYF

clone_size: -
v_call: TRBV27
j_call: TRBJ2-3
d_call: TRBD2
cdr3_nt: TGTGCCAGCAGTTTATATCAATCGGGGCTGGCAAATAGCGGGTCTAGCACAGATACGCAGTATTTT
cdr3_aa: CASSLYQSGLANSGSSTDTQYF

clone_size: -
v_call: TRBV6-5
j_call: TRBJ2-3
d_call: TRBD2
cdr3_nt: TGTGCCAGCAGACTAGCGGGAGGCACAGATACGCAGTATTTT
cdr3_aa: CASRLAGGTDTQYF